What follows are 8 T cell receptor beta chains derived from one specimen sequenced in a study of T cell repertoires in cytomegalovirus infection. These receptors' antigens are unknown. One entry per CDR3 protein, called by TCRdb with MiXCR from the reads. The repertoire holds fewer than 350,000 distinct CDR3 sequences, with 25% to 35% as singletons. The specimen was cultured PBMCs, collected from culture after CMV antigen stimulation. All receptors derive from a human donor in good health (CMV status not recorded). Some clones in this sample may be carry-over from other donors' samples.

The J gene is TRBJ1-6, the V gene TRBV18, with 7 bases fitting TRBD1. The CDR3 covers 16 residues. Germline CDR1 and CDR2: KGHSH and LQKENI. V was clipped by 3 bases and J by 6 bases; unmatched bases: 8. The CDR3 sequence: CASSPLTGSGNSPLHF. CDR3 nucleotide sequence: TGTGCCAGCTCACCCTTGACAGGGTCCGGTAATTCACCCCTCCACTTT.

This clonotype was detected ten times or more. The chain uses TRBV7-2 and TRBJ1-5, with TRBD1 as a possible D gene (5 bases). Germline CDR1 SGHTA, CDR2 FQGNSA. The CDR3 is 17 amino acids. Between the trimmed V and J ends, which lost 5 bases and 0 bases, there was a span of 17 bases. DNA of the CDR3: TGTGCCAGCAGCCGAGCAGGGAGTAGAGTTAGCAATCAGCCCCAGCATTTT. Translation gives CASSRAGSRVSNQPQHF.

This chain links TRBV11-2 with TRBJ2-7; D is unresolved. Germline CDR1 is SGHAT and CDR2 is FQNNGV. Trimming pared 1 base from V and 6 bases from J, leaving 7 bases between. CDR3 length: 12 amino acids. The CDR3 reads CASSLALREQYF. Written as DNA, the CDR3 is TGTGCCAGCAGCTTAGCCCTTCGCGAGCAGTACTTC.

This chain connects TRBV7-6 to TRBJ2-5; D not resolved. CDR1 is SGHVS, CDR2 FNYEAQ, per germline. Trimming took 0 bases from V and 5 from J, leaving 7 bases between them. This CDR3 is 13 amino acids long. The CDR3 DNA reads as TGTGCCAGCAGCTTAGCCGGCCCGGAGACCCAGTACTTC. Its protein product is CASSLAGPETQYF. Looking up the rest from reference TRBV7-6 and TRBJ2-5 gives the full variable domain: GAGVSQSPRYKVTKRGQDVALRCDPISGHVSLYWYRQALGQGPEFLTYFNYEAQQDKSGLPNDRFSAERPEGSISTLTIQRTEQRDSAMYRCASSLAGPETQYFGPGTRLLVL.

CDR3 nucleotide sequence: TGTGCCACCAGCAGCACAGGGGACACCATATATTTT. Translation: CATSSTGDTIYF. The gene calls are TRBV15 and TRBJ1-3; 7 bases are shared with TRBD1. With V trimmed by 3 bases and J by 8 bases, 1 base remained unmatched. The germline V gene has CDR1 LNHNV and CDR2 YYDKDF (reference sequence). The CDR3 consists of 12 residues.

This chain uses TRBV10-3 with TRBJ1-5, with D possibly matching TRBD1 (5 bases). Germline values: CDR1 ENHRY, CDR2 SYGVKD. This CDR3 is built from 16 residues. Trimming pared 2 bases from V and 0 bases from J, leaving 11 bases between. DNA for the CDR3: TGTGCCATCAGTGAGACAGGTCCACTTAGCAATCAGCCCCAGCATTTT. It specifies CAISETGPLSNQPQHF.

The genes are TRBV12-3 or TRBV12-4 and TRBJ2-1; TRBD1 agrees at 7 bases. J was trimmed by 5 bases and V by 6 bases; bases with no gene match: 10. The CDR3 consists of 15 residues. The CDR3 bases are TGTGCCAGCAGCTCTGAACAGGGGTCTAACAATGAGCAGTTCTTC. Protein sequence: CASSSEQGSNNEQFF.

This chain uses TRBV6-6 with TRBJ2-3; D remains unclear. The CDR3 length is 14 residues. The V end lost 2 bases, the J end lost 2 bases, and 8 bases lay between the germline ends. The V gene's germline CDR1 is MNHNY and CDR2 SVGAGI (reference sequence). The CDR3: CASSYAGYTDTQYF. CDR3 nucleotide sequence: TGTGCCAGCAGTTACGCTGGATACACAGATACGCAGTATTTT.